This TCR beta chain was identified during a study of blood T cell repertoires in COVID-19. The CDR3 contains 14 residues. The germline CDR1 and CDR2 sequences are SGHTA and FQGTGA. The data were produced by immunoSEQ multiplex PCR, yet TCRdb's version contains in-frame clones alone and is incomplete. This table has more than 95,000 clones, 80% to 90% appearing once. Turning to this clone: The germline gene is not matched at one end of the junction; a read error may be the cause.

The rearrangement uses TRBV7-3 and TRBJ2-2; the match to TRBD2 covers 11 bases. The origin of this receptor is a man between 60 and 75 years old with acute or convalescent COVID-19. Sequencing was done on a sample of peripheral blood. The CDR3 nucleotides read TGTGCCAGCACCTTAGCGGGAGGGCGTGGGGAGCTGTTTTTT. Translated, it gives CASTLAGGRGELFF. The variable domain in full, completed from reference TRBV7-3 and TRBJ2-2, reads GAGVSQTPSNKVTEKGKYVELRCDPISGHTALYWYRQSLGQGPEFLIYFQGTGAADDSGLPNDRFFAVRPEGSVSTLKIQRTERGDSAVYLCASTLAGGRGELFFGEGSRLTVL.